Listed below are T cell receptor beta chains from one sample, sequenced in a study of blood T cell repertoires in COVID-19. Repertoires were generated with immunoSEQ multiplex PCR, while TCRdb's copy carries only in-frame clones and drops some. The sample lists 250,000 to 300,000 clones; approximately 91% were seen once. Source material: peripheral blood. The source is a woman under 40 with COVID-19, enrolled during active disease. The CDR3 runs from the conserved cysteine through the conserved F or W. The D gene is left open where the match is weak. The listing skips clone size in some rows; elsewhere it reads once, few, many or a size class.

TRBV11-3	.	TRBJ2-7	.	TGTGCCAGCAGCTTGGGCCCAGGGAGGTTATACGAGCAGTACTTC	CASSLGPGRLYEQYF
TRBV7-9	.	TRBJ2-1	TRBD2	TGTGCCAGCAGCTCCGATCCAGGGAGGGCCGGCAATGAGCAGTTCTTC	CASSSDPGRAGNEQFF
TRBV28	.	TRBJ2-3	TRBD2	TGTGCCAGCAGTTTATGGGGACTAGCGGGAAGCACAGATACGCAGTATTTT	CASSLWGLAGSTDTQYF
TRBV30	.	TRBJ1-2	.	TGTGCCTGGAGTGGGGGCGACTATGGCTACACCTTC	CAWSGGDYGYTF
TRBV30	.	TRBJ2-5	TRBD2	TGTGCCTGGAGTTTGGGACTAGCGGGAGGGCCACGTGGGACCCAGTACTTC	CAWSLGLAGGPRGTQYF
TRBV7-2	once	TRBJ2-1	.	TGTGCCAGCAGCTTAGCGGGCGGGTGGACCTACAATGAGCAGTTCTTC	CASSLAGGWTYNEQFF
TRBV7-2	once	TRBJ1-1	.	TGTGCCAGCAGCTATCAGGTGGGGGGGGACACTGAAGCTTTCTTT	CASSYQVGGDTEAFF
TRBV2	once	TRBJ2-7	.	TGTGCCAGCAGCGGGGACTCGTACGAGCAGTACTTC	CASSGDSYEQYF
TRBV5-1	.	TRBJ1-4	.	TGCGCCAGCAGCTTGGACACGGGGAATGAAAAACTGTTTTTT	CASSLDTGNEKLFF
TRBV3-1/TRBV3-2	.	TRBJ2-5	.	TGTGCCAGCAGCCTAAGAAGACGGGGTCGGGAGACCCAGTACTTC	CASSLRRRGRETQYF
TRBV13	.	TRBJ1-6	.	TGTGCCAGCAGCCAGCAGACAGGTGGGGTCGGGCCTAATTCACCCCTCCACTTT	CASSQQTGGVGPNSPLHF
TRBV7-9	.	TRBJ1-5	.	TGTGCCAGCAGCTTTTCGGGGAATCAGCCCCAGCATTTT	CASSFSGNQPQHF
TRBV19	.	TRBJ1-1	.	TGTGCCAGTAGTAGCTCCGGGTTACACACTGAAGCTTTCTTT	CASSSSGLHTEAFF
TRBV30	.	TRBJ2-7	TRBD1	TGTGCCTGGAAGAAGGGGGCAATAGACGAGCAGTACTTC	CAWKKGAIDEQYF
TRBV9	.	TRBJ2-7	.	TGTGCCAGCAGCGTAGAGGTGGGAGCCTACGAGCAGTACTTC	CASSVEVGAYEQYF
TRBV10-3	.	TRBJ2-5	.	TGTGCCATCAGCACAGGTCAAGAGACCCAGTACTTC	CAISTGQETQYF
TRBV7-9	.	TRBJ1-1	.	TGTGCCAGCAGCTTCCTTTCGGGCACTGAAGCTTTCTTT	CASSFLSGTEAFF
TRBV6-5	.	TRBJ2-5	TRBD1	TGTGCCAGCAGTTACACCGGGACAGGGGGGAGCGAGACCCAGTACTTC	CASSYTGTGGSETQYF
TRBV29-1	.	TRBJ1-2	.	TGCAGCGTTGAATTCAGGGGCTATGGCTACACCTTC	CSVEFRGYGYTF
TRBV11-2	.	TRBJ1-3	.	TGTGCCAGCAGCCGGCTGTTGGTGGGGGCAGGAAACACCATATATTTT	CASSRLLVGAGNTIYF
TRBV24-1	.	TRBJ2-7	.	TGTGCCACGTCAGATGGGGCCAGCGACTCCTACGAGCAGTACTTC	CATSDGASDSYEQYF
TRBV11-1	once	TRBJ2-5	.	TGTGCCAGCACCCTTCTTGGGGGGACCGGGACCCAGTACTTC	CASTLLGGTGTQYF
TRBV7-3	.	TRBJ2-3	TRBD1	TGTGCCAGCAGCTTAACAGGGGGCTCCCCAGATACGCAGTATTTT	CASSLTGGSPDTQYF
TRBV10-3	.	TRBJ2-7	.	TGTGCCATCAGTGAGGGAAGACAGGTTAAGTACGAGCAGTACTTC	CAISEGRQVKYEQYF
TRBV27	.	TRBJ2-1	.	TGTGCCAGCAGTCCCGGGGGAACAGAGGCGTTCTTC	CASSPGGTEAFF
TRBV7-6	few	TRBJ2-7	TRBD1	TGTGCCAGCAGCCCAGGGGGACAGGGGTCATACGAGCAGTACTTC	CASSPGGQGSYEQYF
TRBV4-3	once	TRBJ2-7	.	TGCGCCAGCAGCCAAGATGTGAGCTCCTACGAGCAGTACTTC	CASSQDVSSYEQYF